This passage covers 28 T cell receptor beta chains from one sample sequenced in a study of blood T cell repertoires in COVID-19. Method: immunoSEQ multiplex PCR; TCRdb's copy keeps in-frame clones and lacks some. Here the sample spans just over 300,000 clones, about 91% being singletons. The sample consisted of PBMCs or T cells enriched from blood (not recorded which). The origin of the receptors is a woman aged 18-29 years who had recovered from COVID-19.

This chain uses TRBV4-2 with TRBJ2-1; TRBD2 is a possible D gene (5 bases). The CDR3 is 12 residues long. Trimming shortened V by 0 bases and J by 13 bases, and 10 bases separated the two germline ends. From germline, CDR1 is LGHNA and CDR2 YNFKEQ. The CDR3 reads CASSQDRGIQFF. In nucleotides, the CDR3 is TGTGCCAGCAGCCAAGATCGGGGAATCCAGTTCTTC.

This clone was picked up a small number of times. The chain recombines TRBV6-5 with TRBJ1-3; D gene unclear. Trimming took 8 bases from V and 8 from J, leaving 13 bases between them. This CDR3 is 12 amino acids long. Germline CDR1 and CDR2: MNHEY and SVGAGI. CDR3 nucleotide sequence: TGTGCCAGCTTCTCCCTCGGGGACACCATATATTTT. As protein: CASFSLGDTIYF.

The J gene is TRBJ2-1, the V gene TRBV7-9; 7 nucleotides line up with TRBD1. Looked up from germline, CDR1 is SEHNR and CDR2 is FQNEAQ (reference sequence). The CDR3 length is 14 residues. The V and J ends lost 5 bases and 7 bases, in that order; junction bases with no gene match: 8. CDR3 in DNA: TGTGCCAGCAGCCCAGGGACAGCCACTAATGAGCAGTTCTTC. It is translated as CASSPGTATNEQFF. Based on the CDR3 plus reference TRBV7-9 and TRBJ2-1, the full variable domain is DTGVSQNPRHKITKRGQNVTFRCDPISEHNRLYWYRQTLGQGPEFLTYFQNEAQLEKSRLLSDRFSAERPKGSFSTLEIQRTEQGDSAMYLCASSPGTATNEQFFGPGTRLTVL.

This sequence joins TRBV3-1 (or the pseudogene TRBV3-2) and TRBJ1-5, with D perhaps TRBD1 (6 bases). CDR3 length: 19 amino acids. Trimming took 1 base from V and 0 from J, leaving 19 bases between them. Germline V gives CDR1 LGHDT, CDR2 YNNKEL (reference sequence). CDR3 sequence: CASSQVLNRTEDSNQPQHF. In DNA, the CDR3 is TGTGCCAGCAGCCAAGTTCTAAACCGGACAGAGGATAGCAATCAGCCCCAGCATTTT.

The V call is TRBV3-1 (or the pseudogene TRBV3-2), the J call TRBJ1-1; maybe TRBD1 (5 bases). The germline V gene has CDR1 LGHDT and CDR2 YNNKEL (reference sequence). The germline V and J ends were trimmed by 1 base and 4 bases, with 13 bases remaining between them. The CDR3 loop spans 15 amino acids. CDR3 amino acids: CASSQAGGRVTEAFF. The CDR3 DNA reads TGTGCCAGCAGCCAAGCCGGGGGGAGGGTCACTGAAGCTTTCTTT.

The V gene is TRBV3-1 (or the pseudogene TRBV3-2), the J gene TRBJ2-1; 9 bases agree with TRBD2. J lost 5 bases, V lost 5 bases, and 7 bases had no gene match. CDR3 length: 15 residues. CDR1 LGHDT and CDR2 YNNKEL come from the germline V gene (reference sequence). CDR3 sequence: CASSERGVIHNEQFF. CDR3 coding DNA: TGTGCCAGCAGCGAGCGGGGGGTTATCCACAATGAGCAGTTCTTC.

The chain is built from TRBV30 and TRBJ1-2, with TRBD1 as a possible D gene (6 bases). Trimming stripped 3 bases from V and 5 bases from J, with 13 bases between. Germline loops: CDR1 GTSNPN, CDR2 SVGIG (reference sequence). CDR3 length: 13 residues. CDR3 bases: TGTGCCTGGAGGACAGGCGCATCTTATGGCTACACCTTC. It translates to CAWRTGASYGYTF.

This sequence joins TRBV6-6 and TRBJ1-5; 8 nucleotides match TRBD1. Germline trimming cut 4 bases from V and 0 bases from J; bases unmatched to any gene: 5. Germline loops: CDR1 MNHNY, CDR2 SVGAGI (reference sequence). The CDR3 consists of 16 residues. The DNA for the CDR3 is TGTGCCAGCAGTTCTACAGGGGGGGATAGCAATCAGCCCCAGCATTTT. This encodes CASSSTGGDSNQPQHF.

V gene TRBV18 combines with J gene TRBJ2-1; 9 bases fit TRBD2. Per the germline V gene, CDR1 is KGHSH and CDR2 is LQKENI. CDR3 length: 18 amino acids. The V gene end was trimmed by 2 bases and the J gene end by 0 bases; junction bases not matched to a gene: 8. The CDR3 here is CASSPRTSEMSSYNEQFF. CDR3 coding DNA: TGTGCCAGCTCACCAAGGACTAGCGAAATGAGCTCCTACAATGAGCAGTTCTTC.

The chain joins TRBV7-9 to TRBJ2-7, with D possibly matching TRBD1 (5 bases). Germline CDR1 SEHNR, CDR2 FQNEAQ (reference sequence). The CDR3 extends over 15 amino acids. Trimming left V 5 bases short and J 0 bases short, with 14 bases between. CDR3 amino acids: CASSPRGSRSYEQYF. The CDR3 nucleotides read TGTGCCAGCAGCCCTAGGGGCAGTCGCTCCTACGAGCAGTACTTC.

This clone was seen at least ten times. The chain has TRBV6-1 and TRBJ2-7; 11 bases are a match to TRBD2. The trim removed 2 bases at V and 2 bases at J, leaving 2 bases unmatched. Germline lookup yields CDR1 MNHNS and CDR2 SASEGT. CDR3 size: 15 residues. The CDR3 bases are TGTGCCAGCAGTGAAACTAGCGGGGGACCCTACGAGCAGTACTTC. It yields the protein CASSETSGGPYEQYF.

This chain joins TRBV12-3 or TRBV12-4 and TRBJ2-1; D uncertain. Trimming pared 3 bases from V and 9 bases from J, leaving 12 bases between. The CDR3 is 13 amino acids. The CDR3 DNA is TGTGCCAGCAGTTTGAATGAGTGGAGTGAGCAGTTCTTC. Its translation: CASSLNEWSEQFF.

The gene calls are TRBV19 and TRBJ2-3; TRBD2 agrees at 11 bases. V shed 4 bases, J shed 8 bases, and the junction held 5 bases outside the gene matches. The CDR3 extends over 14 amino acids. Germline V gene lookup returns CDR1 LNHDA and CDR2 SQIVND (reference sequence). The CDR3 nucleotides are TGTGCCAGTAGTAAACTAGCGGGAGAGGGTACGCAGTATTTT. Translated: CASSKLAGEGTQYF.

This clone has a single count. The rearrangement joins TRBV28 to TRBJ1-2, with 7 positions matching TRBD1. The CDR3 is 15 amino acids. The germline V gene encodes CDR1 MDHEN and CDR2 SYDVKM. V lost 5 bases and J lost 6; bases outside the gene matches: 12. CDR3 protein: CASSPIRQGEDGYTF. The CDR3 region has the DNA TGTGCCAGCAGTCCGATCCGCCAGGGGGAGGATGGCTACACCTTC.

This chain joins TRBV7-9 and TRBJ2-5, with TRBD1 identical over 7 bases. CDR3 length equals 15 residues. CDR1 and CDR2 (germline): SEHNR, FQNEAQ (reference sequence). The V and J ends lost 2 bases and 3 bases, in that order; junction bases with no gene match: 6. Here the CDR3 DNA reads TGTGCCAGCAGCTTATGGTTGGGGACAGAAGAGACCCAGTACTTC. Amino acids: CASSLWLGTEETQYF.

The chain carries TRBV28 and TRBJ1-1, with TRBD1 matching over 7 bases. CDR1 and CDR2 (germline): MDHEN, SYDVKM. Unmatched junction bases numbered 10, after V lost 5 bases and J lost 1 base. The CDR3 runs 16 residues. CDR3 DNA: TGTGCCAGCAGTCCCGGACAGGCGGAGGGGAACACTGAAGCTTTCTTT. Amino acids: CASSPGQAEGNTEAFF.

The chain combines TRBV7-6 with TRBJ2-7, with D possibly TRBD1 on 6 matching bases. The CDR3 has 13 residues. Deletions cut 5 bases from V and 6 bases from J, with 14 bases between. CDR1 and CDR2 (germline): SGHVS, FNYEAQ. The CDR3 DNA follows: TGTGCCAGCAGCCCCGGGACAAGCCCCGAGCAGTACTTC. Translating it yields CASSPGTSPEQYF.

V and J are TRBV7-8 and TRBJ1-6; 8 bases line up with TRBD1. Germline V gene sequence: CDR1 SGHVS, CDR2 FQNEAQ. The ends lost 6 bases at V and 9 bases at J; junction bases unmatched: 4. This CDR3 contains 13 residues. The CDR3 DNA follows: TGTGCCAGCAGTACAGGGGGAGGTTCACCCCTCCACTTT. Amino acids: CASSTGGGSPLHF. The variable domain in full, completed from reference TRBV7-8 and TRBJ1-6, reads GAGVSQSPRYKVAKRGQDVALRCDPISGHVSLFWYQQALGQGPEFLTYFQNEAQLDKSGLPSDRFFAERPEGSVSTLKIQRTQQEDSAVYLCASSTGGGSPLHFGNGTRLTVT.

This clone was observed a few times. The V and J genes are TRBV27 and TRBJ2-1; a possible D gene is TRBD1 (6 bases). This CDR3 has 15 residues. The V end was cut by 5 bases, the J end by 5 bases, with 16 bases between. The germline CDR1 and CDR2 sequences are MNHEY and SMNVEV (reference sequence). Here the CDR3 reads CASSKGTTGNNEQFF. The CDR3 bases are TGTGCCAGCAGTAAGGGTACTACAGGGAACAATGAGCAGTTCTTC.

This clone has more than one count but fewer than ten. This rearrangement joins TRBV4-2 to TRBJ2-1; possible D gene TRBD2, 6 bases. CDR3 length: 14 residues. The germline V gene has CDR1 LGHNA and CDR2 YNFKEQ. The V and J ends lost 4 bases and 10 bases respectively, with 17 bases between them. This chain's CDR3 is CASSRLATGGEQFF. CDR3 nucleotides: TGTGCCAGCAGCCGGCTAGCGACTGGAGGAGAGCAGTTCTTC.

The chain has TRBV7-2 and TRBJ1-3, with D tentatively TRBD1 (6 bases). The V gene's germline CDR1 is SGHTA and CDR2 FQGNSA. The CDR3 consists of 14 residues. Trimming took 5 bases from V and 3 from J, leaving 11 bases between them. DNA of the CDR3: TGTGCCAGCAGCGCTACAGGGTTTGGAAACACCATATATTTT. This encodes CASSATGFGNTIYF.

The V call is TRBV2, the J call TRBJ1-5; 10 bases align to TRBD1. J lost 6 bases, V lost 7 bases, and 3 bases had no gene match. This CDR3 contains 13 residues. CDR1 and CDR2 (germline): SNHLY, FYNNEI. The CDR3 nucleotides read TGTGCCAGCAAGACAGGGGGCACTCAGCCCCAGCATTTT. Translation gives CASKTGGTQPQHF.

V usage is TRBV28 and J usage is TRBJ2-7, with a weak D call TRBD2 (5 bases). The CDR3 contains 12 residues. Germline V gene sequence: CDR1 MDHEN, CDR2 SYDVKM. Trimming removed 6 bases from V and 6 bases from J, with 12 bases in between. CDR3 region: CASSSNRGEQYF. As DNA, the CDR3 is TGTGCCAGCAGCTCAAATCGGGGCGAGCAGTACTTC.

CDR3 sequence reads: CASSILGDVDTEAFF. CDR3 in DNA: TGTGCCAGCAGCATCCTCGGAGACGTGGACACTGAAGCTTTCTTT. The rearrangement uses TRBV7-9 and TRBJ1-1; no firm D call. From germline, CDR1 is SEHNR and CDR2 FQNEAQ (reference sequence). The length of the CDR3 is 15 residues. Deletions cut 5 bases from V and 3 bases from J, with 16 bases between.

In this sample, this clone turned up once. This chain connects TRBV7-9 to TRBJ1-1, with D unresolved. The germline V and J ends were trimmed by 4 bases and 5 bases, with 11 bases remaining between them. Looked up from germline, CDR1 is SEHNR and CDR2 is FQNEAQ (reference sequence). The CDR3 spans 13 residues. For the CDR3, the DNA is TGTGCCAGCAGCTCGGGCTCGGGAACTGAAGCTTTCTTT. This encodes CASSSGSGTEAFF.

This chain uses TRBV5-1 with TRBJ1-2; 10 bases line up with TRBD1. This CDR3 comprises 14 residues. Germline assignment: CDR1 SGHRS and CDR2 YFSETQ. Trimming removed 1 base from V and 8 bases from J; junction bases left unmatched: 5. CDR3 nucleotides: TGCGCCAGCAGCTTGAGGGACAGGGGAGGAGGCTACACCTTC. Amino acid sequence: CASSLRDRGGGYTF.

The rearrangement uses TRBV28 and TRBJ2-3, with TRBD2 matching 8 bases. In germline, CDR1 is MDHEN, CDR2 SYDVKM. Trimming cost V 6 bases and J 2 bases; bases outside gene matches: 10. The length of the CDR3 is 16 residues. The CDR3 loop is CASSLPGTRVTDTQYF. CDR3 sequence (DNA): TGTGCCAGCAGCCTACCCGGGACTAGGGTCACAGATACGCAGTATTTT.

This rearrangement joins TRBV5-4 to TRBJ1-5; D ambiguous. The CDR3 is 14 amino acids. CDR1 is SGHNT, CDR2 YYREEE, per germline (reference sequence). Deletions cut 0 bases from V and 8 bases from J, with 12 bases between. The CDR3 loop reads CASSLDSGPEPQHF. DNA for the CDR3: TGTGCCAGCAGCTTGGACAGTGGCCCAGAGCCCCAGCATTTT.